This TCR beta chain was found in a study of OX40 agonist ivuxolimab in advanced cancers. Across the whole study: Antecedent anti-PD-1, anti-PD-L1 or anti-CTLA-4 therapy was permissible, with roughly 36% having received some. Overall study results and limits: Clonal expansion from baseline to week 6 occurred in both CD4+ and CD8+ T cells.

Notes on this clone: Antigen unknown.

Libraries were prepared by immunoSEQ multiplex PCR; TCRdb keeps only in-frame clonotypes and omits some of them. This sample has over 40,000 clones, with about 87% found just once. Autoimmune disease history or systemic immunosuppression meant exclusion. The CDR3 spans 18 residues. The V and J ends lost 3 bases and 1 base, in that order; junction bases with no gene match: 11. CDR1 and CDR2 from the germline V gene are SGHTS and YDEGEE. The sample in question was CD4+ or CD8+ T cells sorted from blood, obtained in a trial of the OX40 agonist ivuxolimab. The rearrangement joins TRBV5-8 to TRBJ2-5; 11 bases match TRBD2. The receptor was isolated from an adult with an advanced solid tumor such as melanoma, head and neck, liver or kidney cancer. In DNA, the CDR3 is TGTGCCAGCAGCTCCTCTCACCGACTAGCGGGACCCCAAGAGACCCAGTACTTC. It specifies CASSSSHRLAGPQETQYF.